The sequence of this T cell receptor beta chain was determined in a study of tumor T cells in aggressive B-cell lymphoma. The repertoire was sequenced with immunoSEQ multiplex PCR; TCRdb's copy has only in-frame clones and lacks some. Of about 6,000 clones in the sample, about 73% were seen once. Sequencing used tumor tissue. The sequence was obtained from an adult with diffuse large B cell lymphoma.

The CDR3: CAISESQRNTIYF. Written as DNA, the CDR3 is TGTGCCATCAGTGAGTCACAGCGAAACACCATATATTTT. This sequence joins TRBV10-3 and TRBJ1-3; D gene uncertain. This CDR3 has 13 amino acids. CDR1 ENHRY and CDR2 SYGVKD come from the germline V gene. With 0 bases removed from V and 5 bases from J, the gap between germline ends came to 5 bases.